This TCR beta chain was profiled in a study of CD8 T cells in Susac syndrome. Study as a whole: Active disease was present in about six of the sequenced Susac syndrome patients, and remission in under ten. When their blood was taken, patients with Susac syndrome were therapy-naive, taking corticosteroids, or taking intravenous immunoglobulin alone.

Unmatched junction bases numbered 3, after V lost 1 base and J lost 5 bases. The CDR3 extends over 14 amino acids. Germline V gives CDR1 DFQATT, CDR2 SNEGSKA (reference sequence). Random hexamers served to reverse transcribe roughly 0.45 to 1 ug RNA. The amplification used immunoSEQ multiplex PCR on TCR beta CDR3; it spanned 54 Vbeta and 13 Jbeta. TCRdb recomputed calls from the immunoSEQ multiplex PCR reads with MiXCR, one row per CDR3 protein. The table lists some 150,000 distinct CDR3 sequences, approximately 96% of them singletons, with about 0.08% in the top ten. High-throughput TCR beta sequencing covered peripheral CD8+ and CD4+ T cells.

Sequencing was carried out using CD4+ T cells from PBMCs. The receptor was derived from a human donor with Susac syndrome. V is TRBV20-1 and J is TRBJ2-5, with 11 positions matching TRBD2. In DNA, the CDR3 is TGCAGTGCTAGAGGCCTAGCGGGAGGCGAGACCCAGTACTTC. Encoded protein: CSARGLAGGETQYF.